The 16 T cell receptor beta chains below were found in one sample sequenced in a study of blood T cell repertoires in COVID-19. Repertoires were generated with immunoSEQ multiplex PCR, while TCRdb's copy carries only in-frame clones and drops some. The sample has around 160,000 clones, approximately 83% seen once. Sequencing was performed on peripheral blood. The receptors derive from a woman in her sixties or seventies with COVID-19, enrolled during active disease.

The chain uses TRBV5-1 and TRBJ2-7, with D uncertain. The CDR3 totals 13 residues. Germline V lookup: CDR1 SGHRS, CDR2 YFSETQ. The V and J ends lost 0 bases and 4 bases respectively, with 8 bases between them. This CDR3 is CASSLEQTYEQYF. CDR3 sequence (DNA): TGCGCCAGCAGCTTGGAACAAACATACGAGCAGTACTTC.

The V call is TRBV4-1, the J call TRBJ2-3; TRBD2 aligns across 7 bases. The CDR3 contains 16 residues. Germline CDR1 and CDR2: MGHRA and YSYEKL. The trim removed 2 bases at V and 0 bases at J, leaving 5 bases unmatched. CDR3 sequence: CASSQSSGASTDTQYF. For the CDR3, the DNA is TGCGCCAGCAGCCAATCGAGCGGGGCTAGCACAGATACGCAGTATTTT.

The chain uses TRBV11-1 and TRBJ1-1, with 7 bases aligning to TRBD1. This CDR3 region has 14 residues. The ends lost 5 bases at V and 0 bases at J; junction bases unmatched: 3. Germline values: CDR1 SGHAT, CDR2 FQDESV (reference sequence). CDR3 nucleotide sequence: TGTGCCAGCAGCCGGGACAGCTTGAACACTGAAGCTTTCTTT. Its translation: CASSRDSLNTEAFF.

This clone has just one count. V gene TRBV4-1 combines with J gene TRBJ2-1, with 11 bases that match TRBD2. The CDR3 is 19 residues long. J was trimmed by 4 bases and V by 1 base; bases with no gene match: 12. Germline-derived CDR1 and CDR2 are MGHRA and YSYEKL. CDR3 loop: CASSQGVPLLAGEYNEQFF. CDR3 DNA: TGCGCCAGCAGCCAAGGCGTACCGCTACTAGCGGGGGAGTACAATGAGCAGTTCTTC.

The V gene is TRBV2, the J gene TRBJ2-7; D is unresolved. Deletions cut 5 bases from V and 3 bases from J, with 8 bases between. This CDR3 has 12 amino acids. Germline V gene data show CDR1 as SNHLY and CDR2 as FYNNEI. CDR3 nucleotide sequence: TGTGCCAGCAGTAGAGCAGGCTACGAGCAGTACTTC. It is translated as CASSRAGYEQYF.

The chain employs TRBV5-1 and TRBJ1-4, with D tentatively TRBD1 (6 bases). Germline V gives CDR1 SGHRS, CDR2 YFSETQ. This CDR3 is built from 15 residues. V gave up 4 bases and J gave up 4 bases, with 14 bases separating them. The DNA of the CDR3 is TGCGCCAGCAGCCTCAACAGGGCTGGTAATGAAAAACTGTTTTTT. It is translated as CASSLNRAGNEKLFF.

This clone was recorded once. This chain uses TRBV30 with TRBJ2-2, with D possibly TRBD1 on 6 matching bases. Trimming removed 4 bases at V and 5 bases at J, with 17 bases between. From germline, CDR1 is GTSNPN and CDR2 SVGIG (reference sequence). This CDR3 spans 15 amino acids. CDR3 nucleotide sequence: TGTGCCTGGAAATCCGGGACACCCCGAACCGGGGAGCTGTTTTTT. It codes for CAWKSGTPRTGELFF.

The gene calls are TRBV19 and TRBJ1-2; TRBD1 agrees at 9 bases. Trimming took 7 bases from V and 0 from J; bases not matched to a gene: 6. This CDR3 spans 15 amino acids. Germline CDR1 LNHDA, CDR2 SQIVND (reference sequence). The CDR3 spells CASTRQGVANYGYTF. DNA of the CDR3: TGTGCCAGTACGCGACAGGGGGTAGCTAACTATGGCTACACCTTC. The variable domain in full, completed from reference TRBV19 and TRBJ1-2, reads DGGITQSPKYLFRKEGQNVTLSCEQNLNHDAMYWYRQDPGQGLRLIYYSQIVNDFQKGDIAEGYSVSREKKESFPLTVTSAQKNPTAFYLCASTRQGVANYGYTFGSGTRLTVV.

This rearrangement joins TRBV14 to TRBJ2-5, with TRBD2 matching over 8 bases. CDR1 and CDR2 from the germline V gene are SGHDN and FVKESK. The V segment lost 1 base and the J segment 1 base; nucleotides outside the gene matches: 26. This CDR3 spans 23 amino acids. CDR3 region: CASSQGASGLAGLPKTGQETQYF. The CDR3 bases are TGTGCCAGCAGCCAAGGAGCTTCGGGGCTAGCGGGCCTCCCGAAGACTGGCCAAGAGACCCAGTACTTC.

The genes are TRBV11-3 and TRBJ2-2; D perhaps matches TRBD1 (6 bases). Germline CDR1 is SGHNT and CDR2 is YENEEA. The ends were cut back, 5 bases at V and 5 bases at J, with 18 bases in the middle. This CDR3 has 16 amino acids. CDR3 DNA: TGTGCCAGCAGCCCTGGACAGACCCCGGGGACCGGGGAGCTGTTTTTT. Translation: CASSPGQTPGTGELFF.

This chain connects TRBV19 to TRBJ1-1, with TRBD1 matching 9 bases. The CDR3 is 13 amino acids. Germline lookup yields CDR1 LNHDA and CDR2 SQIVND (reference sequence). J was trimmed by 1 base and V by 6 bases; bases with no gene match: 0. The CDR3: CASRGQGNTEAFF. As DNA, the CDR3 is TGTGCCAGTAGGGGACAGGGGAACACTGAAGCTTTCTTT. The full variable domain, completed using reference TRBV19 and TRBJ1-1, is DGGITQSPKYLFRKEGQNVTLSCEQNLNHDAMYWYRQDPGQGLRLIYYSQIVNDFQKGDIAEGYSVSREKKESFPLTVTSAQKNPTAFYLCASRGQGNTEAFFGQGTRLTVV.

The chain joins TRBV7-2 to TRBJ1-2; D not certain. Per the germline V gene, CDR1 is SGHTA and CDR2 is FQGNSA. This CDR3 has 14 residues. The ends were cut back, 9 bases at V and 0 bases at J, with 14 bases in the middle. The CDR3 protein is CARNGQIPNYGYTF. CDR3 DNA sequence: TGTGCCAGGAATGGCCAAATACCTAACTATGGCTACACCTTC.

The J gene is TRBJ2-2, the V gene TRBV11-2, with TRBD1 matching over 9 bases. The junction had 3 bases not matched to a gene; V was cut back by 4 bases and J by 0 bases. CDR1 SGHAT and CDR2 FQNNGV come from the germline V gene. CDR3 length equals 16 residues. CDR3 coding DNA: TGTGCCAGCAGCTGGACAGGGGCCCCGAACACCGGGGAGCTGTTTTTT. It specifies CASSWTGAPNTGELFF. The whole variable domain, remainder taken from reference TRBV11-2 and TRBJ2-2, is EAGVAQSPRYKIIEKRQSVAFWCNPISGHATLYWYQQILGQGPKLLIQFQNNGVVDDSQLPKDRFSAERLKGVDSTLKIQPAKLEDSAVYLCASSWTGAPNTGELFFGEGSRLTVL.

V usage is TRBV25-1 and J usage is TRBJ1-5, with 8 bases identical to TRBD1. V was pared by 5 bases and J by 6 bases, with 3 bases of the junction left unmatched. The length of the CDR3 is 13 residues. The V gene's germline CDR1 is MGHDK and CDR2 SYGVNS. CDR3: CASSTGGAQPQHF. The CDR3 region has the DNA TGTGCCAGCAGTACAGGGGGGGCTCAGCCCCAGCATTTT.

This chain joins TRBV29-1 and TRBJ1-2; 7 bases are shared with TRBD1. Trimming at V came to 5 bases and at J to 0 bases, leaving 3 bases not matched to a gene. Germline CDR1 SQVTM, CDR2 ANQGSEA. CDR3 length: 13 residues. The CDR3 DNA reads as TGCAGCGTTTCCGGGACAGCTAACTATGGCTACACCTTC. Its translation: CSVSGTANYGYTF.

The chain links TRBV19 to TRBJ1-1, with a weak D call TRBD1 (6 bases). V dropped 9 bases and J dropped 3 bases, with 14 bases sitting between them. Per germline, CDR1 LNHDA and CDR2 SQIVND (reference sequence). The CDR3 has 13 residues. The CDR3 is CASSGAGDTEAFF. In DNA, the CDR3 is TGTGCCAGCTCGGGGGCGGGGGACACTGAAGCTTTCTTT.